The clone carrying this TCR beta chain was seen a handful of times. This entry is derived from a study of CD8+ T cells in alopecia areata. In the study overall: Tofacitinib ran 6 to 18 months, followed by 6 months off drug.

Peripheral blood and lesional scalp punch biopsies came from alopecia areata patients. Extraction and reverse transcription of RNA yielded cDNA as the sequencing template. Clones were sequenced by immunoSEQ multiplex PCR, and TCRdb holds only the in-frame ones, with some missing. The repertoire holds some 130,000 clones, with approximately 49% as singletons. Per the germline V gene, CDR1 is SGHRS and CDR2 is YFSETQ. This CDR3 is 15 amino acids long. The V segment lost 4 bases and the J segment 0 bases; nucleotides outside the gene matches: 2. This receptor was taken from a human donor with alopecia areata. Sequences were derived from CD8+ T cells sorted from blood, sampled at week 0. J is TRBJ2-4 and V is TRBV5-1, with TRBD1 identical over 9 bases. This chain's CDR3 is CASSMGQGAKNIQYF. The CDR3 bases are TGCGCCAGCAGCATGGGACAGGGAGCCAAAAACATTCAGTACTTC.